This T cell receptor (beta chain) originates from a study of regulatory T cells in long-lasting Graves disease (dated by TCRdb to 2020 to 2023). Study-wide context: In the newly diagnosed Graves' disease group, patients had been taking antithyroid drugs for less than 3 months. Patients with persistent Graves' disease were compared with patients with newly diagnosed Graves' disease using TCR sequencing and RNA sequencing of peripheral blood. The study took place in China and was registered as a clinical trial. A total of roughly 35 samples underwent TCR sequencing: some 13 from persistent and roughly 20 from newly diagnosed Graves' disease patients.

This clonotype was observed a few times. There is no known antigen for this receptor. The input lacks base qualities; no much larger clone sits a single base away. Reading the germline V gene gives CDR1 MDHEN and CDR2 SYDVKM. The CDR3 goes from the cysteine to the phenylalanine over 18 residues. The CDR3 DNA has 54 bases and is translated from base 1. Trimmed from V: 6 bases; trimmed from J: 6 bases; junction bases lacking a gene match: 17. Library generation was performed with multiplex PCR. Sequencing instrument: Illumina HiSeq 4000. TCR beta libraries were built with iRepertoire HTBI primers and Arm-PCR amplification of CDR3 regions. Gel purification was performed on PCR products prior to sequencing. Per the source publication's procedure: Across samples, approximately 68 TRBV and around 15 TRBJ segments were identified and used for gene usage analysis of CDR3 amino acid clonotypes. Filtered high-quality paired reads were merged into contigs using COPE and FqMerger. BLAST was used to align contigs to the IMGT TRBV, TRBD and TRBJ reference genes, and CDR3 was defined following IMGT. Any clonotype with a frequency above 0.1% was classified as a highly expanded clone. Repertoire diversity was measured by Shannon entropy, and V-J evenness by the Gini coefficient. Clonotypes shared by more than one individual were considered public. Using fastp at Q25 and MiXCR, TCRdb reprocessed the public reads and kept productive beta chains. Every distinct CDR3 protein forms one entry, paired with its most common genes and DNA. The V and J calls were determined by TCRdb, not by the authors. The sample table lists roughly 520,000 distinct CDR3 sequences, more than 10% of them with a count of one. Together, the top ten hold roughly 8.2% of the sample.

Points the paper makes about the study in general: Sequencing and analysis were limited to the TCR beta chain. A larger number of public clonotypes was shared among persistent patients (around 2,700) than among newly diagnosed patients (approximately 1,000). Persistent disease showed preferential use of TRBV28, TRBJ1-2 and TRBJ2-5, whereas newly diagnosed disease favored TRBV20-1 and TRBJ2-1. Persistent Graves' disease patients showed lower TCR Shannon entropy and fewer highly expanded clones than newly diagnosed patients, suggesting clonal expansion. The study examined only peripheral blood because the primary lesion, thyroid tissue, could not be accessed. As a limitation, the authors acknowledged that the small sample size may reduce accuracy.

The time point label corresponds to: newly diagnosed GD, antithyroid drugs for less than 3 months. For both TCR sequencing and RNA sequencing, RNA was extracted from PBMCs in TRIzol. Graves' disease was diagnosed according to American Thyroid Association guidelines. Patients for the study were recruited at an endocrinology department in Xi'an, China. Each patient gave about 9.1 milliliters of peripheral blood, collected in an EDTA anticoagulant tube. Ficoll Paque Plus density gradient separation was used to isolate PBMCs, and no further T cell sorting was done. An Agilent 2100 Bioanalyzer and agarose gel were used to check RNA quality, while a NanoDrop 2000 measured RNA concentration. The same sample was also studied in work on T cells in Graves' hyperthyroidism and ophthalmopathy. The second study's authors report: Stable Graves' hyperthyroidism was defined as the absence of progression to ophthalmopathy over 18 months of follow-up. Hyperthyroidism patients were newly diagnosed, with disease duration under 2 months, and aged 18 to 65 years. Any patient with an uncontrolled infection, another autoimmune disease, pregnancy or lactation was excluded. Diagnoses were established on the basis of clinical symptoms, serum thyroxine and TRAb, thyroid ultrasound, and orbital computed tomography. The TCR CDR3 was subjected to a first round of RT-PCR using the HTBI primer set and the Qiagen OneStep RT-PCR kit. Most expanded thyroid clonotypes (frequency above 0.001) were also detected in blood, suggesting blood repertoires may reflect thyroid immune responses. Ophthalmopathy was separated from stable hyperthyroidism by a 13 V-J signature model, with 85% to 90% sensitivity and roughly 81% specificity obtained in cross-validation and 80%/75% obtained in testing. In validation, the model predicted progression to ophthalmopathy with 65% to 71% sensitivity and approximately 72% specificity, a median of roughly seven months before onset. To identify TCR V-J signatures that set the groups apart, the researchers used a discovery cohort of about a hundred patients, made up of around 42 with Graves' ophthalmopathy and 57 with stable Graves' hyperthyroidism. Prospective prediction of ophthalmopathy was tested in an independent validation cohort of 18 to 20 hyperthyroidism patients and approximately 17 patients who later progressed to ophthalmopathy. The roughly 100 discovery patients were randomly divided into training and test sets at a 7:3 ratio. Thyroid tissue and blood T-cell repertoires from six Graves' hyperthyroidism patients were also compared in the study. Once sampling was done, hyperthyroidism patients were given methimazole at a starting dose of 30 mg daily, whereas ophthalmopathy patients were given high-dose intravenous methylprednisolone. Libraries were constructed in a second round of multiplex PCR, after which size selection and purification were performed. Libraries were sequenced paired-end with 100 bp reads on an Illumina HiSeq2000. SOAPnuke was used to process the raw data, throwing out any read that contained adapters or uncalled bases, had a mean Phred below 15, or lacked an exact constant-primer or identifier match. COPE v1.2.5 was used to merge the high-quality paired reads, and each unique nucleotide sequence was defined as a clonotype. MiTCR v1.1 was used to align the clonotypes against IMGT TRBV, TRBD and TRBJ reference segments. The analysis included only V-J combinations with a frequency above 0.0001, which together covered about 99% of the repertoires. The TCS score was defined as F50 (clonal expansion) divided by E x V (chaos), with BLOSUM62-based TCRdist calculated between CDR3 peptides within each V-J. Welch's t-statistics and random forest reduced roughly 540 V-J features to roughly 13, which were used in a naive Bayes classifier (R e1071). No statistical method was used to set the sample size in advance, and investigators knew the group allocation. TCR Vbeta CDR3 sequencing of approximately 140 peripheral blood samples (more than 40 ophthalmopathy, some 75 hyperthyroidism and roughly 17 progressor patients) is reported in the paper.

Here the sequenced sample was peripheral blood mononuclear cells (PBMCs), taken at new diagnosis, from a patient treated with antithyroid drugs. This TCR was sampled from a woman aged 30 to 39 with Graves disease. Donor details come from another sample of the same person, matched by shared clones. This sequence uses TRBV28 and TRBJ2-1; 10 central bases correspond to TRBD2. The CDR3 amino acid sequence is: CASREISQGTSALNEQFF. The base sequence is TGTGCCAGCAGGGAGATCTCCCAAGGGACTAGCGCTCTCAATGAGCAGTTCTTC.